The sequence of this T cell receptor beta chain was determined in a study of identical twins. Study-level findings and limits: Alpha sequences that were out-of-frame and twin-shared showed an excess of low generation probability. Models underestimated out-of-frame TCR alpha sharing in monozygotic twins.

TCRdb re-called the 5' RACE reads through MiXCR, storing one row per CDR3 protein. The sample holds about 200,000 distinct CDR3 sequences; under 10% are singletons and the top ten take about 1.8%. This CDR3 region has 16 residues. Germline trimming cut 2 bases from V and 7 bases from J; bases unmatched to any gene: 9. About this clonotype: Antigen: not known.

These records were also assigned to another study, of yellow fever vaccine responses in identical twins. As that report states: Reports say the vaccine T cell response in twins looked partly convergent and partly personalized.

The TCR originated in a woman under 30 in good health. The sequencing sample was made of memory (CD45RO+) T cells sorted from blood. This chain joins TRBV12-3 or TRBV12-4 and TRBJ2-1, with 9 bases that match TRBD1. The CDR3 spells CASSLRGQGIGNEQFF. The CDR3 DNA reads as TGTGCCAGCAGTTTACGAGGACAGGGGATAGGTAATGAGCAGTTCTTC.